These T cell receptor beta chains were read from a single sample in a study of blood T cell repertoires in COVID-19. Sequenced by immunoSEQ multiplex PCR; TCRdb stores in-frame clones only, minus some. The data hold about 290,000 clones, with about nine tenths observed a single time. Sample: peripheral blood. The receptors derive from a woman aged 25 to 39 with active or convalescent COVID-19. The CDR3 runs from the conserved cysteine through the conserved F or W. The D gene is left open where the match is weak. Size tells how often a clone was seen (once, few, many) or the class of an expanded clone, and some rows leave it out.

v_call: TRBV19; j_call: TRBJ1-1; clone_size: .; d_call: .; cdr3_aa: CASRVRGISNTEAFF; cdr3_nt: TGTGCCAGTAGGGTCAGGGGCATTTCGAACACTGAAGCTTTCTTT
v_call: TRBV7-2; j_call: TRBJ2-2; clone_size: .; d_call: .; cdr3_aa: CASSFRGGELFF; cdr3_nt: TGTGCCAGCAGCTTCCGGGGGGGGGAGCTGTTTTTT
v_call: TRBV19; j_call: TRBJ1-3; clone_size: .; d_call: .; cdr3_aa: CATYKTGTGAGNTIYF; cdr3_nt: TGTGCCACCTACAAAACAGGGACCGGCGCAGGAAACACCATATATTTT
v_call: TRBV5-1; j_call: TRBJ1-4; clone_size: .; d_call: TRBD1; cdr3_aa: CASSRDSATNEKLFF; cdr3_nt: TGCGCCAGCAGCAGGGACAGTGCAACTAATGAAAAACTGTTTTTT
v_call: TRBV2; j_call: TRBJ1-1; clone_size: .; d_call: .; cdr3_aa: CASTWTLNTEAFF; cdr3_nt: TGTGCCAGCACCTGGACACTGAACACTGAAGCTTTCTTT
v_call: TRBV6-6; j_call: TRBJ1-1; clone_size: .; d_call: .; cdr3_aa: CASSLTGNGEAFF; cdr3_nt: TGTGCCAGCAGTTTAACAGGGAACGGTGAAGCTTTCTTT
v_call: TRBV28; j_call: TRBJ2-7; clone_size: .; d_call: .; cdr3_aa: CASSGLFYEQYF; cdr3_nt: TGTGCCAGCAGCGGTCTCTTCTACGAGCAGTACTTC
v_call: TRBV7-9; j_call: TRBJ1-4; clone_size: .; d_call: TRBD1; cdr3_aa: CASSHSTGTAEKLFF; cdr3_nt: TGTGCCAGCAGCCATTCGACCGGGACAGCTGAAAAACTGTTTTTT
v_call: TRBV6-2/TRBV6-3; j_call: TRBJ1-2; clone_size: .; d_call: .; cdr3_aa: CASSPDTRGYGYTF; cdr3_nt: TGTGCCAGCAGCCCTGACACCCGGGGCTATGGCTACACCTTC
v_call: TRBV19; j_call: TRBJ2-7; clone_size: .; d_call: TRBD1; cdr3_aa: CASSIIGTGGYEQYF; cdr3_nt: TGTGCCAGTAGTATTATTGGGACAGGGGGCTACGAGCAGTACTTC
v_call: TRBV5-4; j_call: TRBJ1-1; clone_size: .; d_call: TRBD1; cdr3_aa: CASSTPGQVFSGEAFF; cdr3_nt: TGTGCCAGCAGCACCCCGGGACAGGTTTTCTCTGGTGAAGCTTTCTTT
v_call: TRBV3-1/TRBV3-2; j_call: TRBJ1-5; clone_size: .; d_call: .; cdr3_aa: CASSQDSGGGQPQHF; cdr3_nt: TGTGCCAGCAGCCAAGATTCCGGGGGGGGACAGCCCCAGCATTTT
v_call: TRBV7-2; j_call: TRBJ1-1; clone_size: once; d_call: .; cdr3_aa: CASSLASSGYDTEAFF; cdr3_nt: TGTGCCAGCAGCTTAGCTTCGTCAGGGTACGACACTGAAGCTTTCTTT
v_call: TRBV7-3; j_call: TRBJ2-1; clone_size: .; d_call: TRBD1; cdr3_aa: CASSLRGYQGVDEQFF; cdr3_nt: TGTGCCAGCAGCTTAAGAGGTTACCAGGGGGTCGATGAGCAGTTCTTC
v_call: TRBV3-1/TRBV3-2; j_call: TRBJ2-2; clone_size: few; d_call: .; cdr3_aa: CASSQGGGLGTGELFF; cdr3_nt: TGTGCCAGCAGCCAAGGGGGGGGCCTGGGCACCGGGGAGCTGTTTTTT
v_call: TRBV27; j_call: TRBJ2-7; clone_size: few; d_call: .; cdr3_aa: CASSFLSGDEQYF; cdr3_nt: TGTGCCAGCAGTTTTTTATCAGGGGACGAGCAGTACTTC
v_call: TRBV4-2; j_call: TRBJ1-2; clone_size: once; d_call: .; cdr3_aa: CASSNNPGNPNYGYTF; cdr3_nt: TGTGCCAGCAGCAATAATCCGGGAAACCCTAACTATGGCTACACCTTC
v_call: TRBV5-1; j_call: TRBJ2-3; clone_size: .; d_call: .; cdr3_aa: CASSSRGSTAGSTDTQYF; cdr3_nt: TGCGCCAGCAGCTCTCGAGGGAGCACAGCTGGATCCACAGATACGCAGTATTTT
v_call: TRBV24-1; j_call: TRBJ1-2; clone_size: .; d_call: TRBD1; cdr3_aa: CATSDEGQNYGYTF; cdr3_nt: TGTGCCACCAGTGACGAGGGACAGAATTATGGCTACACCTTC
v_call: TRBV25-1; j_call: TRBJ1-1; clone_size: .; d_call: .; cdr3_aa: CASSANSLGTRTEAFF; cdr3_nt: TGTGCCAGCAGTGCAAACTCACTGGGGACTCGAACTGAAGCTTTCTTT
v_call: TRBV28; j_call: TRBJ1-2; clone_size: .; d_call: .; cdr3_aa: CASSSDRNYGYTF; cdr3_nt: TGTGCCAGCAGTTCCGACAGAAACTATGGCTACACCTTC
v_call: TRBV19; j_call: TRBJ1-2; clone_size: once; d_call: .; cdr3_aa: CASREGAGVGSYGYTF; cdr3_nt: TGTGCCAGTAGAGAGGGAGCGGGAGTAGGGAGCTATGGCTACACCTTC
v_call: TRBV10-3; j_call: TRBJ2-1; clone_size: .; d_call: .; cdr3_aa: CAISERTAEGQFF; cdr3_nt: TGTGCCATCAGTGAAAGGACCGCCGAGGGGCAGTTCTTC
v_call: TRBV25-1; j_call: TRBJ2-2; clone_size: .; d_call: TRBD1; cdr3_aa: CASSVQGAHTGELFF; cdr3_nt: TGTGCCAGCAGTGTACAGGGGGCGCACACCGGGGAGCTGTTTTTT
v_call: TRBV5-1; j_call: TRBJ2-7; clone_size: .; d_call: TRBD1; cdr3_aa: CASFDRGNSYEQYF; cdr3_nt: TGCGCCAGTTTTGACAGGGGAAACTCCTACGAGCAGTACTTC
v_call: TRBV9; j_call: TRBJ1-6; clone_size: .; d_call: TRBD1; cdr3_aa: CASSVTTGGRSNSPLHF; cdr3_nt: TGTGCCAGCAGCGTAACGACAGGGGGCCGTAGTAATTCACCCCTCCACTTT
v_call: TRBV6-1; j_call: TRBJ1-6; clone_size: .; d_call: TRBD1; cdr3_aa: CASSEGTGTPVSYNSPLHF; cdr3_nt: TGTGCCAGCAGTGAAGGGACAGGGACTCCTGTCTCCTATAATTCACCCCTCCACTTT
v_call: TRBV7-9; j_call: TRBJ1-6; clone_size: once; d_call: .; cdr3_aa: CASSRDPSSSSPLHF; cdr3_nt: TGTGCCAGCAGCCGAGATCCGAGTAGTAGTTCACCCCTCCACTTT
v_call: TRBV7-2; j_call: TRBJ2-2; clone_size: .; d_call: .; cdr3_aa: CASSPRAGLTGELFF; cdr3_nt: TGTGCCAGCAGCCCGCGGGCGGGGCTAACCGGGGAGCTGTTTTTT
v_call: TRBV19; j_call: TRBJ1-1; clone_size: .; d_call: .; cdr3_aa: CASSIKVRGTEAFF; cdr3_nt: TGTGCCAGTAGTATCAAAGTTCGGGGCACTGAAGCTTTCTTT
v_call: TRBV2; j_call: TRBJ2-1; clone_size: .; d_call: TRBD2; cdr3_aa: CASSRQTSGPSSYNEQFF; cdr3_nt: TGTGCCAGCAGTCGTCAGACTAGCGGGCCGAGCTCCTACAATGAGCAGTTCTTC
v_call: TRBV5-1; j_call: TRBJ1-1; clone_size: .; d_call: .; cdr3_aa: CASSSQGYMNTEAFF; cdr3_nt: TGCGCCAGCAGCTCACAGGGTTACATGAACACTGAAGCTTTCTTT
v_call: TRBV4-3; j_call: TRBJ2-1; clone_size: .; d_call: .; cdr3_aa: CASSLGLNNEQFF; cdr3_nt: TGCGCCAGCAGCCTCGGACTGAACAATGAGCAGTTCTTC
v_call: TRBV5-1; j_call: TRBJ2-3; clone_size: once; d_call: TRBD1; cdr3_aa: CASSKDRSTDTQYF; cdr3_nt: TGCGCCAGCAGCAAGGACAGGAGCACAGATACGCAGTATTTT
v_call: TRBV19; j_call: TRBJ1-4; clone_size: .; d_call: .; cdr3_aa: CASNAGGPNEKLFF; cdr3_nt: TGTGCCAGCAATGCGGGGGGCCCGAATGAAAAACTGTTTTTT
v_call: TRBV10-3; j_call: TRBJ2-3; clone_size: .; d_call: TRBD1; cdr3_aa: CAISDGRNRGTQYF; cdr3_nt: TGTGCCATCAGTGATGGCCGGAACAGGGGTACGCAGTATTTT
v_call: TRBV2; j_call: TRBJ1-6; clone_size: .; d_call: .; cdr3_aa: CASKGGDSPLHF; cdr3_nt: TGTGCCAGCAAAGGGGGGGATTCACCCCTCCACTTT
v_call: TRBV5-4; j_call: TRBJ2-1; clone_size: .; d_call: TRBD1; cdr3_aa: CASSLGGTGINEQFF; cdr3_nt: TGTGCCAGCAGCTTGGGAGGGACAGGGATCAATGAGCAGTTCTTC
v_call: TRBV6-2/TRBV6-3; j_call: TRBJ1-1; clone_size: .; d_call: .; cdr3_aa: CASSFGGEGYNTEAFF; cdr3_nt: TGTGCCAGCAGTTTCGGGGGGGAGGGGTACAACACTGAAGCTTTCTTT
v_call: TRBV2; j_call: TRBJ1-4; clone_size: .; d_call: .; cdr3_aa: CASRENRVQLFF; cdr3_nt: TGTGCCAGCAGGGAAAACAGGGTACAGCTGTTTTTT
v_call: TRBV18; j_call: TRBJ2-1; clone_size: .; d_call: .; cdr3_aa: CASSPQGGEGNEQFF; cdr3_nt: TGTGCCAGCTCTCCTCAAGGAGGGGAAGGCAATGAGCAGTTCTTC
v_call: TRBV5-1; j_call: TRBJ2-7; clone_size: .; d_call: TRBD2; cdr3_aa: CASSPGLAGGPYEQYF; cdr3_nt: TGCGCCAGCAGCCCGGGACTAGCGGGGGGTCCGTACGAGCAGTACTTC
v_call: TRBV6-5; j_call: TRBJ1-1; clone_size: few; d_call: .; cdr3_aa: CASSYPGGTTEAFF; cdr3_nt: TGTGCCAGCAGTTACCCCGGGGGTACCACTGAAGCTTTCTTT
v_call: TRBV7-9; j_call: TRBJ1-6; clone_size: few; d_call: TRBD1; cdr3_aa: CASSLAVGQGAVSPLHF; cdr3_nt: TGTGCCAGCAGCTTAGCTGTGGGACAGGGGGCGGTTTCACCCCTCCACTTT
v_call: TRBV20-1; j_call: TRBJ2-1; clone_size: .; d_call: .; cdr3_aa: CSALRINEQFF; cdr3_nt: TGCAGTGCCCTCCGTATCAATGAGCAGTTCTTC
v_call: TRBV5-1; j_call: TRBJ2-3; clone_size: .; d_call: .; cdr3_aa: CASSLESQDTQYF; cdr3_nt: TGCGCCAGCAGCTTGGAGAGCCAAGATACGCAGTATTTT
v_call: TRBV28; j_call: TRBJ1-2; clone_size: .; d_call: .; cdr3_aa: CASSLWRGSPYGYTF; cdr3_nt: TGTGCCAGCAGTTTATGGCGGGGTAGTCCCTATGGCTACACCTTC
v_call: TRBV21-1; j_call: TRBJ2-7; clone_size: .; d_call: .; cdr3_aa: CASSETGQGIYEQYF; cdr3_nt: TGTGCCAGCAGCGAGACGGGACAGGGGATCTACGAGCAGTACTTC
v_call: TRBV2; j_call: TRBJ2-6; clone_size: .; d_call: .; cdr3_aa: CASSMTADIPSGANVLTF; cdr3_nt: TGTGCCAGCAGTATGACAGCCGATATCCCCTCTGGGGCCAACGTCCTGACTTTC
v_call: TRBV7-3; j_call: TRBJ1-1; clone_size: .; d_call: .; cdr3_aa: CASSPGVRGTEAFF; cdr3_nt: TGTGCCAGCAGTCCGGGAGTGCGTGGCACTGAAGCTTTCTTT
v_call: TRBV18; j_call: TRBJ1-1; clone_size: .; d_call: .; cdr3_aa: CASSPRGDNTEAFF; cdr3_nt: TGTGCCAGCTCACCACGGGGGGACAACACTGAAGCTTTCTTT
v_call: TRBV2; j_call: TRBJ2-1; clone_size: .; d_call: TRBD1; cdr3_aa: CASLRDSGYNEQFF; cdr3_nt: TGTGCCAGCCTCCGGGACAGCGGATACAATGAGCAGTTCTTC
v_call: TRBV30; j_call: TRBJ2-7; clone_size: .; d_call: TRBD2; cdr3_aa: CAWSHLAGPTYEQYF; cdr3_nt: TGTGCCTGGAGCCATCTAGCGGGGCCAACCTACGAGCAGTACTTC
v_call: TRBV6-5; j_call: TRBJ2-5; clone_size: .; d_call: .; cdr3_aa: CAGARGLLYQETQYF; cdr3_nt: TGTGCCGGCGCTAGGGGACTTCTGTACCAAGAGACCCAGTACTTC
v_call: TRBV6-1; j_call: TRBJ1-2; clone_size: .; d_call: TRBD1; cdr3_aa: CASSGTGYGYTF; cdr3_nt: TGTGCCAGCAGTGGGACAGGCTATGGCTACACCTTC